This TCR beta chain is from a study of blood T cell repertoires in COVID-19. Study-wide context: Samples representing acute and convalescent COVID-19 were sourced from the United States, Italy and Spain.

Libraries were prepared by immunoSEQ multiplex PCR; TCRdb keeps only in-frame clonotypes and omits some of them. The data contain about 150,000 clones, approximately 92% of them singletons. V lost 5 bases, J lost 2 bases, and 7 bases stayed unmatched. Germline values: CDR1 SGHTA, CDR2 FQGTGA. The CDR3 covers 15 residues. Sequencing was done on a sample of peripheral blood. The chain couples TRBV7-3 to TRBJ2-3, with 7 bases lining up with TRBD2. This receptor was obtained from a man between 18 and 35 years old with COVID-19, enrolled during active disease. The CDR3 coding sequence is TGTGCCAGCAGCCTTAGCGGGTTAGACACAGATACGCAGTATTTT. It encodes CASSLSGLDTDTQYF.